This is a list of T cell receptor beta chains from one sample in a study of blood T cell repertoires in COVID-19. Profiled with immunoSEQ multiplex PCR; TCRdb holds only in-frame clones, not every one. The table shows 200,000 to 250,000 clones, with about 86% occurring only once. The sequenced material came from PBMCs or T cells enriched from blood (not recorded which). These receptors originate from a woman in her 30s who had been exposed to COVID-19. CDR3s include the opening cysteine and the closing phenylalanine or tryptophan.

CDR3 protein: CASSEEGPGLSTDTQYF
V gene: TRBV2

CDR3 protein: CASSLDYRTVGTRGTEAFF
V gene: TRBV11-3

CDR3 protein: CASSRRGLKEDTIYF
V gene: TRBV5-1

CDR3 protein: CASRMEHEKLFF
V gene: TRBV5-1

CDR3 protein: CSVVSNYRAVDTEAFF
V gene: TRBV29-1

CDR3 protein: CASSAQGAAGANVLTF
V gene: TRBV19

CDR3 protein: CASSDKTGLPEKLFF
V gene: TRBV7-6

CDR3 protein: CAWSLGGQGASPLHF
V gene: TRBV30

CDR3 protein: CASSTRGTTGYTF
V gene: TRBV27

CDR3 protein: CASSDRGRGYTF
V gene: TRBV6-1

CDR3 protein: CAISEVASGKNEQFF
V gene: TRBV10-3

CDR3 protein: CASSRTGINSPLHF
V gene: TRBV11-2

CDR3 protein: CASSDLGQRNTEAFF
V gene: TRBV5-6

CDR3 protein: CASSPPSTVNTEAFF
V gene: TRBV19

CDR3 protein: CASSLGWTGQAYEQYF
V gene: TRBV11-2

CDR3 protein: CASGLFAPKVILSSEAFF
V gene: TRBV12-5

CDR3 protein: CASSLLTGNNEQFF
V gene: TRBV27

CDR3 protein: CASSPPQGTTNTGELFF
V gene: TRBV18

CDR3 protein: CASSRTEYQETQYF
V gene: TRBV5-4

CDR3 protein: CASSMGIRLGRVNTEAFF
V gene: TRBV19

CDR3 protein: CASSLAIGDTEAFF
V gene: TRBV7-9

CDR3 protein: CASGNQGGETQYF
V gene: TRBV5-1